The rows below give T cell receptor beta chains drawn from one sample of a study of cytomegalovirus exposure and HLA in healthy donors. The assay was immunoSEQ multiplex PCR, and TCRdb's table has in-frame clones only and misses some. The top ten hold over 3% of the sample, which has some 91,000 clones, around 77% seen once. Material: PBMCs. These receptors all stem from a man aged 40-50 years in good health and CMV-seronegative. Both conserved end residues are part of each CDR3. A D gene is named only where the DNA matches it firmly. Size is stated for part of the rows, as once, few or many counts, or as a class when the clone is expanded.

v_call	j_call	d_call	clone_size	cdr3_nt	cdr3_aa
TRBV11-3	TRBJ2-1	NA	NA	TGTGCCAGCAGCCGCCGGGACAAAGACAATGAGCAGTTCTTC	CASSRRDKDNEQFF
TRBV20-1	TRBJ1-1	TRBD1	NA	TGCAGTGCTAGCGACAGGGATGAAGCTTTCTTT	CSASDRDEAFF
TRBV6-5	TRBJ1-2	NA	few	TGTGCCAGCAGTACACAGGGTGGTGGCTACACCTTC	CASSTQGGGYTF
TRBV7-9	TRBJ1-4	TRBD1	NA	TGTGCCAGCAGCTTTATCAGGGGGCCCGATGAAAAACTGTTTTTT	CASSFIRGPDEKLFF
TRBV6-5	TRBJ2-3	TRBD2	NA	TGTGCCAGCAGTTACTTCGGGGGGAGTACAGATACGCAGTATTTT	CASSYFGGSTDTQYF
TRBV27	TRBJ2-5	NA	NA	TGTGCCAGCAGTTTATCGCCGGGGAAAGAGACCCAGTACTTC	CASSLSPGKETQYF
TRBV5-6	TRBJ2-7	NA	NA	TGTGCCAGCAGCCTCGGGGTCCTTGGGGCCTACGAGCAGTACTTC	CASSLGVLGAYEQYF
TRBV5-1	TRBJ2-1	TRBD2	NA	TGCGCCAGCAGAGGTAGCGGGAGTTCATACAATGAGCAGTTCTTC	CASRGSGSSYNEQFF
TRBV11-2	TRBJ2-7	TRBD2	NA	TGTGCCAGCAGCACCTCTGGACTAGCGGGGGACTACGAGCAGTACTTC	CASSTSGLAGDYEQYF
TRBV28	TRBJ2-1	NA	NA	TGTGCCAGCAGTTCGACAGGCGTTGGGGATGAGCAGTTCTTC	CASSSTGVGDEQFF
TRBV5-4	TRBJ1-1	TRBD1	NA	TGTGCCAGCAGCTGGACAGGAGACACTGAAGCTTTCTTT	CASSWTGDTEAFF
TRBV5-1	TRBJ2-7	TRBD1	once	TGCGCCAGCAGCTTGGCGGGACAGGGGGCTTACGAGCAGTACTTC	CASSLAGQGAYEQYF
TRBV19	TRBJ1-4	NA	NA	TGTGCCAGTACGCAGCGGGTGGCTGAAAAACTGTTTTTT	CASTQRVAEKLFF
TRBV11-2	TRBJ1-6	NA	once	TGTGCCAGCAGCTTTCGAGACGGGGTTTCACCCCTCCACTTT	CASSFRDGVSPLHF
TRBV29-1	TRBJ1-2	NA	NA	TGCAGCGTTCGAACAGGGTTCTATGGCTACACCTTC	CSVRTGFYGYTF
TRBV29-1	TRBJ2-3	TRBD1	few	TGCAGCGTCGTCACCGGGACAGGGGGCACAGATACGCAGTATTTT	CSVVTGTGGTDTQYF
TRBV6-5	TRBJ2-1	TRBD2	NA	TGTGCCAGCAGGACTAGCGGGACATACAATGAGCAGTTCTTC	CASRTSGTYNEQFF
TRBV19	TRBJ2-7	NA	NA	TGTGCCAGTAGTCGGGCAGGGGAAAAATACGAGCAGTACTTC	CASSRAGEKYEQYF